This TCR beta chain was identified in a study of beta chain features in type 1 diabetes (dated by TCRdb to the late 2010s). As for the study more broadly: Mean age, gender distribution, total cell number and subset yield were not different between patients and healthy donors. Across all samples, fewer than 110,000,000 sorted cells were examined, and cell number per subset correlated strongly with RNA yield. In the study, TCRB repertoires of sorted circulating CD4+ T cell subsets from recently diagnosed type 1 diabetes patients were compared with those of matched healthy donors. Naive and central memory subsets were obtained from all 30 or so donors, but regulatory and stem cell-like memory subsets were isolated from only 8 patients and about eight healthy donors. Results the study describes overall, beyond this receptor: PCR may preferentially amplify shorter templates, but because patient and control samples were amplified and corrected together, any resulting skew would affect both groups equally. Because cDNA rather than genomic DNA was sequenced, highly expressing activated cells could have been over-represented, although no difference in activation and CD3 levels was found between groups. At VDJ recombination sites, patients with type 1 diabetes made fewer insertions and deleted more nucleotides, a pattern implying thymic rearrangement abnormalities. Because small numbers of individuals were included in the HLA sub-analyses, any influence of HLA type on TCRB rearrangement was left unresolved. Naive, central memory and regulatory TCRB repertoires appeared to be more alike among patients than among healthy donors. A moderate but significant shortening of TCRB CDR3 length was observed in type 1 diabetes patients in all four CD4+ subsets.

The CDR3 spans 16 residues, from the cysteine through the phenylalanine. Only CDR3 DNA is held: 48 bases, read in frame from base 1. From the germline V gene, CDR1 is SGHRS and CDR2 is YFSETQ. V has 0 bases trimmed and J has 9 bases trimmed; junction bases matching no gene number 10. Each donor gave one peripheral blood draw, averaging roughly 120 mL, which was collected into heparinised tubes. Naive, central memory, regulatory and stem cell-like memory CD4+ T cells were sorted on a BD FACSAria II using a panel including CD45RO, CCR7, CD25, CD127, CD95 and CD27. A purity above 98% was achieved for all sorted populations. PBMCs were isolated right away by Lymphoprep density gradient centrifugation and were stained directly, without culture. So that batch effects would be minimized, each experiment stained and sorted samples in pairs, pairing one healthy donor with one patient. All of the isolated RNA was reverse transcribed with the High Capacity cDNA Reverse Transcription Kit, so expressed TCRB transcripts were sequenced. Naive, central memory and regulatory T cell samples underwent deep immunoSEQ sequencing, averaging roughly 3.5 million total reads per sample. Sorted cells were lysed in RLT buffer, and RNA was extracted using DNase-treated RNeasy Micro or Mini kits according to cell number. To prevent cross-contamination, each cell subset was processed individually, whereas patient and healthy donor samples were processed jointly. Using the immunoSEQ multiplex PCR, TCRB sequences were amplified from cDNA into 87-bp fragments spanning the CDR3 region. Sequencing of the amplicons was performed on the Illumina HiSeq platform. The original methods were these. PCR bias was computationally corrected using synthetic template baselines, reads within Hamming distance 2 were collapsed, and singletons that could not be merged were discarded. Reads were aligned against IMGT so that V, D and J genes, CDR3 length and insertions or deletions at six rearrangement sites could be assigned. Within each subset, clonotype counts were normalized to sorted cell number, after which true diversity and Gini coefficients were computed with the tcR R package. The overlap coefficient, calculated on TCRB nucleotide sequences, was used to measure repertoire sharing. Out-of-frame TCRB sequences from naive cells were analyzed to stand in for the pre-selection repertoire. TCRdb re-hosts the immuneACCESS table, in-frame sequences only. Its copies lack some clones; in the studies checked, an unresolved V gene accounts for under half of them, and the cause for the rest is not known. The V and J calls and clone size are taken from that table; D and trimming were inferred from the DNA. Within this sample are hundreds of thousands of clones, with 11% to 15% of them counted one time only. The ten largest clones capture 0.035% to 0.045% of the sample.

In this sample, this clone turned up once. Its antigen is not yet known. No base quality values were provided; no much bigger clone lies one nucleotide off. The sequence links TRBV5-1 to TRBJ2-4, and 9 junction bases match TRBD1. This receptor was taken from a man aged 18-30 years with type 1 diabetes. The sequencing input was naive CD4+ T cells from blood. Reading the label with the study, this specimen's cell subset or site is: true naive CD4+ T cells. The CDR3 has the sequence CASSLGIETGGSIQYF. The DNA sequence is given as TGCGCCAGCAGCTTGGGAATCGAGACAGGGGGAAGCATTCAGTACTTC.